This TCR beta chain is drawn from a study of identical twins. V was shortened by 6 bases and J by 8 bases, with 22 bases between the two germline ends. The CDR3 contains 16 residues. Germline loops: CDR1 MNHEY, CDR2 SMNVEV (reference sequence). This clonotype was counted a few times. The target antigen is unknown. A universal primer site was created by template switching, with the cDNA bearing unique molecular identifiers. Using its own MiXCR run on the 5' RACE reads, TCRdb lists one record per CDR3 protein. The table includes approximately 680,000 distinct CDR3 sequences, around 7.4% detected once. Findings and caveats of the study: Insertions ran lower in abundant cord blood beta clonotypes, though not in memory repertoires.

Every sampled donor was Caucasian and healthy. This sample also appeared in a second study, on yellow fever vaccine responses in identical twins.

V gene TRBV27 combines with J gene TRBJ1-4; tentatively, D is TRBD1 (5 bases). The specimen was PBMCs. The receptor was isolated from a young woman in good health. The CDR3 reads CASSLDPRGTSEKLFF. Written as DNA, the CDR3 is TGTGCCAGCAGCCTAGACCCCCGGGGGACGAGCGAAAAACTGTTTTTT.